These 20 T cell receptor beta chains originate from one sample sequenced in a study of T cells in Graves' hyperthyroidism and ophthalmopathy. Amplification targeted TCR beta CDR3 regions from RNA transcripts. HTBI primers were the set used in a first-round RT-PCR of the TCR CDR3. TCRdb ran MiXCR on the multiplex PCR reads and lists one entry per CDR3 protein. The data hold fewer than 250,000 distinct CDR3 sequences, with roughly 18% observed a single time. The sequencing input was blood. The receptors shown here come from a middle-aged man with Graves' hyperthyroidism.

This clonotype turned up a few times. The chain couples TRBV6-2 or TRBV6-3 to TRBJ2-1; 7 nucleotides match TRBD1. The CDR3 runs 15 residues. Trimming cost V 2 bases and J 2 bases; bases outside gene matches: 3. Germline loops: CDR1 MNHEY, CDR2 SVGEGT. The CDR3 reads CASSYGQATYNEQFF. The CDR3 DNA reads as TGTGCCAGCAGTTACGGACAGGCCACCTACAATGAGCAGTTCTTC.

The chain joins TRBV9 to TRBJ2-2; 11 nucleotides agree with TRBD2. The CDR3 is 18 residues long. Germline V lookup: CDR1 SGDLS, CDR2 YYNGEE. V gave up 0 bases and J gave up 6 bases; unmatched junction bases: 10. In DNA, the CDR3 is TGTGCCAGCAGCGTAGGGCTAGCGGGAGGAAGAAAGCCCGGGGAGCTGTTTTTT. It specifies CASSVGLAGGRKPGELFF. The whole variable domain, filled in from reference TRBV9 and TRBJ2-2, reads DSGVTQTPKHLITATGQRVTLRCSPRSGDLSVYWYQQSLDQGLQFLIQYYNGEERAKGNILERFSAQQFPDLHSELNLSSLELGDSALYFCASSVGLAGGRKPGELFFGEGSRLTVL.

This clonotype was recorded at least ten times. Here the CDR3 DNA reads TGCGCCAGCGGTTGGTCTAGCGGGAACTACGAGCAGTACTTC. Translating it yields CASGWSSGNYEQYF. This rearrangement joins TRBV5-1 to TRBJ2-7; 9 nucleotides align to TRBD2. This CDR3 comprises 14 residues. V was pared by 7 bases and J by 3 bases, with 8 bases of the junction left unmatched. Germline lookup yields CDR1 SGHRS and CDR2 YFSETQ. The whole variable domain, remainder taken from reference TRBV5-1 and TRBJ2-7, is KAGVTQTPRYLIKTRGQQVTLSCSPISGHRSVSWYQQTPGQGLQFLFEYFSETQRNKGNFPGRFSGRQFSNSRSEMNVSTLELGDSALYLCASGWSSGNYEQYFGPGTRLTVT.

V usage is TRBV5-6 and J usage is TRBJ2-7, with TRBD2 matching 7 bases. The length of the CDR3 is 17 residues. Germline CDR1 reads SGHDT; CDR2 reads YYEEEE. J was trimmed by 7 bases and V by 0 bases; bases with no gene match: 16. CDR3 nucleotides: TGTGCCAGCAGCTTGGTAGCCCTCCGTGGACTAGGGTGGGAGCAGTACTTC. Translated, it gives CASSLVALRGLGWEQYF.

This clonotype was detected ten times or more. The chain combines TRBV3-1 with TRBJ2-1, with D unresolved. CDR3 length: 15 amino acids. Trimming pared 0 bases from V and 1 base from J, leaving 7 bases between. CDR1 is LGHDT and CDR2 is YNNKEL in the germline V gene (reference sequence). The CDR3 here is CASSQDPASYNEQFF. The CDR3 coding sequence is TGTGCCAGCAGCCAAGATCCGGCGTCCTACAATGAGCAGTTCTTC.

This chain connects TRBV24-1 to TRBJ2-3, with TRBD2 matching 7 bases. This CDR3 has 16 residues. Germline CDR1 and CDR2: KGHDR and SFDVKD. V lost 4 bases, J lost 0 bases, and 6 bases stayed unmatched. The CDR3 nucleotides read TGTGCCACCAGTGAAGGGGCGGGAGTCAGCACAGATACGCAGTATTTT. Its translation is CATSEGAGVSTDTQYF.

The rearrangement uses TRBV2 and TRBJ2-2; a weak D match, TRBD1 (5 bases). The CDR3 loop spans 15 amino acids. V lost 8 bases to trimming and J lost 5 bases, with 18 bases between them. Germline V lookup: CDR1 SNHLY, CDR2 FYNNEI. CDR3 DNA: TGTGCCAGCCGCAAAACTGATCAGGGTACCGGGGAGCTGTTTTTT. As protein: CASRKTDQGTGELFF.

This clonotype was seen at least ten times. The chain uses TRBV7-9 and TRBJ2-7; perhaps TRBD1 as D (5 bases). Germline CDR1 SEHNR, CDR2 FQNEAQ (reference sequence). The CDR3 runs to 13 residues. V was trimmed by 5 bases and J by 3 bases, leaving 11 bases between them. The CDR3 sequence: CASSPKGYYEQYF. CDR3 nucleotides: TGTGCCAGCAGCCCTAAGGGGTACTACGAGCAGTACTTC.

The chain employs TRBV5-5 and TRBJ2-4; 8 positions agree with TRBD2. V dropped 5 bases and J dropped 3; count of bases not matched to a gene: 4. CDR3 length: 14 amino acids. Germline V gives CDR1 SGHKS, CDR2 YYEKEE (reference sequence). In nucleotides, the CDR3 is TGTGCCAGCAGGGCGGGACTAGACAAAAACATTCAGTACTTC. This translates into CASRAGLDKNIQYF.

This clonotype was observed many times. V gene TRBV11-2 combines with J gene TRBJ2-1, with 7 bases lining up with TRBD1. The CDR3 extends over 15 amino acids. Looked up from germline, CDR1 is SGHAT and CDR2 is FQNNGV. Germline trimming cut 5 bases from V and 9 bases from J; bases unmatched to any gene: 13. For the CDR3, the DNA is TGTGCCAGCAGCACACGGACAGGCAGCCTAGGTGAGCAGTTCTTC. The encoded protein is CASSTRTGSLGEQFF.

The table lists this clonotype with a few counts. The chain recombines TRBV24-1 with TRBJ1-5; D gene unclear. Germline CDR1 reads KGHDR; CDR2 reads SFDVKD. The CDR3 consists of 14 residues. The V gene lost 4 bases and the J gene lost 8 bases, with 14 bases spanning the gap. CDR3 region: CATSETNSREPQHF. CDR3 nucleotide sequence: TGTGCCACCAGTGAGACAAACTCACGAGAGCCCCAGCATTTT.

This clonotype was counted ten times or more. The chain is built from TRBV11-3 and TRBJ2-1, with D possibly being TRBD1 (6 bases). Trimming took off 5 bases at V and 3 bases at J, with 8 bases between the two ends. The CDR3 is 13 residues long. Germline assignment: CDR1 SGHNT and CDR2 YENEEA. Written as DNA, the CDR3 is TGTGCCAGCAGCCGAGGGGGCTACAATGAGCAGTTCTTC. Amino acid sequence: CASSRGGYNEQFF.

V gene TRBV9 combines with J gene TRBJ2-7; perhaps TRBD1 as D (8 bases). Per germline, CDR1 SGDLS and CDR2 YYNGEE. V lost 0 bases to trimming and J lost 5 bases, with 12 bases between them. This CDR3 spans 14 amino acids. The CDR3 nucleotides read TGTGCCAGCAGCGTAGGGGGGGGACAGGACGAGCAGTACTTC. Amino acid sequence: CASSVGGGQDEQYF.

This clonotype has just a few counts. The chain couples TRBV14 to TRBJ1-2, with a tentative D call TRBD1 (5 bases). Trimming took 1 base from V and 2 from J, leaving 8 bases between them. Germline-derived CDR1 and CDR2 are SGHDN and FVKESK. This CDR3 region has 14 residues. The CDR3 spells CASSQGWDNYGYTF. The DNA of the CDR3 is TGTGCCAGCAGCCAAGGGTGGGACAACTATGGCTACACCTTC. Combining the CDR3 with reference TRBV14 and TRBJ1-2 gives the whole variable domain EAGVTQFPSHSVIEKGQTVTLRCDPISGHDNLYWYRRVMGKEIKFLLHFVKESKQDESGMPNNRFLAERTGGTYSTLKVQPAELEDSGVYFCASSQGWDNYGYTFGSGTRLTVV.

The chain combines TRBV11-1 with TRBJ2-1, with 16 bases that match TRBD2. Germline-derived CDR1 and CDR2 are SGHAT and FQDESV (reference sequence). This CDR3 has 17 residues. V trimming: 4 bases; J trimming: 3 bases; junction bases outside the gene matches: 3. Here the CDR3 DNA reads TGTGCCAGCAGCTGGGGACTAGCGGGAGGGCTCTACAATGAGCAGTTCTTC. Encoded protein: CASSWGLAGGLYNEQFF. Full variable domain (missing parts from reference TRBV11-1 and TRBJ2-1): EAEVAQSPRYKITEKSQAVAFWCDPISGHATLYWYRQILGQGPELLVQFQDESVVDDSQLPKDRFSAERLKGVDSTLKIQPAELGDSAMYLCASSWGLAGGLYNEQFFGPGTRLTVL.

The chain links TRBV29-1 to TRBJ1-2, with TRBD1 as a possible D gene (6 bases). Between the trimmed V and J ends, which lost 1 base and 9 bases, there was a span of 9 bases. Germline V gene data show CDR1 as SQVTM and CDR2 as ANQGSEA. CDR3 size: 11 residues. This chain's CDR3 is CSVEVGASYTF. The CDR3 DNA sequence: TGCAGCGTTGAAGTGGGGGCGAGCTACACCTTC.

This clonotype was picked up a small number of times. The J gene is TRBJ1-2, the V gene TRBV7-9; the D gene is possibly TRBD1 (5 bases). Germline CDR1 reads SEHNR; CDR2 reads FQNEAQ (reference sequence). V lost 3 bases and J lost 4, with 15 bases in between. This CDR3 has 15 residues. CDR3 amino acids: CASSFGGARGYGYTF. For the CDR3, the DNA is TGTGCCAGCAGCTTCGGCGGGGCCCGTGGCTATGGCTACACCTTC. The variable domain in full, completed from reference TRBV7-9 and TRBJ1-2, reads DTGVSQNPRHKITKRGQNVTFRCDPISEHNRLYWYRQTLGQGPEFLTYFQNEAQLEKSRLLSDRFSAERPKGSFSTLEIQRTEQGDSAMYLCASSFGGARGYGYTFGSGTRLTVV.

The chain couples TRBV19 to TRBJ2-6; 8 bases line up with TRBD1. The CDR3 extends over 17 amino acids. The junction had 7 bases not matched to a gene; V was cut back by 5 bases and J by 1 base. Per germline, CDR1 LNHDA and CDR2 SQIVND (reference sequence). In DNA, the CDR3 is TGTGCCAGTAGTCCATCGGACAGGGTATCTGGGGCCAACGTCCTGACTTTC. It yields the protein CASSPSDRVSGANVLTF.

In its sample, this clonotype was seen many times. The CDR3 DNA follows: TGTGCCAGCAGTGAACAGGGGGAGACCCAGTACTTC. It encodes CASSEQGETQYF. V usage is TRBV6-1 and J usage is TRBJ2-5; D may be TRBD1 (6 bases). Germline-derived CDR1 and CDR2 are MNHNS and SASEGT. Between the trimmed V and J ends, which lost 2 bases and 5 bases, there was a span of 6 bases. The CDR3 covers 12 residues.

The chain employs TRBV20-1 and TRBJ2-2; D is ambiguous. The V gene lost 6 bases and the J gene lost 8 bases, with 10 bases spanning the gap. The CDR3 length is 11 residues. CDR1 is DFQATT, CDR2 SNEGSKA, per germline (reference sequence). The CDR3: CSASRRGELFF. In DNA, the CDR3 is TGCAGTGCCTCCCGGCGAGGGGAGCTGTTTTTT.